These 15 T cell receptor beta chains share one sample of origin, sequenced in a study of blood T cells in healthy people across ages. Next came a second PCR, run for roughly 6 to 11 cycles, which used a sample-barcoded 5' primer along with a J-beta primer mix. One entry per CDR3 protein, called by TCRdb with MiXCR from the 5' RACE reads. The sample contains about 570,000 distinct CDR3 sequences, 25% to 30% of which appear only once. The sample taken for sequencing was blood. These receptors all come from a woman between 65 and 79 years old in good health.

The genes are TRBV4-3 and TRBJ1-1; D uncertain. Between the trimmed V and J ends, which lost 3 bases and 3 bases, there was a span of 11 bases. The CDR3 runs 14 residues. Germline V gene data show CDR1 as LGHNA and CDR2 as YSLEER. The CDR3 protein is CASSQQTKDTEAFF. The CDR3 region has the DNA TGCGCCAGCAGCCAGCAGACTAAAGACACTGAAGCTTTCTTT.

This clonotype came up a few times. This sequence joins TRBV21-1 and TRBJ2-7; TRBD2, the table's D call, was not compared with the DNA. TRBV21-1 is reported as a pseudogene. This CDR3 spans 17 amino acids. CDR3 region: CASSKAGQRRTSYEQYF. CDR3 bases: TGTGCCAGCAGCAAAGCGGGACAGCGGAGAACTTCCTACGAGCAGTACTTC.

The V call is TRBV10-3, the J call TRBJ2-7, with unresolved D. Between the trimmed V and J ends, which lost 2 bases and 3 bases, there was a span of 5 bases. Germline CDR1 is ENHRY and CDR2 is SYGVKD. The CDR3 runs 12 residues. CDR3 nucleotide sequence: TGTGCCATCAGTGAGGAGCTCTACGAGCAGTACTTC. Amino acids: CAISEELYEQYF.

The chain carries TRBV5-8 and TRBJ2-4; D call uncertain. The CDR3 has 14 residues. Per the germline V gene, CDR1 is SGHTS and CDR2 is YDEGEE. The V end was cut by 5 bases, the J end by 1 base, with 10 bases between. The CDR3 sequence: CASSIVGAKNIQYF. The CDR3 coding sequence is TGTGCCAGCAGTATCGTGGGGGCCAAAAACATTCAGTACTTC. Full variable domain (remainder filled in from reference TRBV5-8 and TRBJ2-4): EAGVTQSPTHLIKTRGQQATLRCSPISGHTSVYWYQQALGLGLQFLLWYDEGEERNRGNFPPRFSGRQFPNYSSELNVNALELEDSALYLCASSIVGAKNIQYFGAGTRLSVL.

The V gene is TRBV19, the J gene TRBJ2-2; a weak D match, TRBD1 (5 bases). V shed 8 bases and J shed 7 bases, with 14 bases lying between them. The germline V gene has CDR1 LNHDA and CDR2 SQIVND (reference sequence). There are 13 residues in the CDR3. The CDR3: CASLRGNGGELFF. The CDR3 DNA sequence: TGTGCCAGTCTAAGGGGAAACGGCGGGGAGCTGTTTTTT.

This clonotype turned up a few times. The rearrangement links TRBV4-3 to TRBJ1-2, with D perhaps TRBD1 (6 bases). Per germline, CDR1 LGHNA and CDR2 YSLEER. With 1 base removed from V and 4 bases from J, the gap between germline ends came to 19 bases. CDR3 length equals 17 residues. CDR3 sequence reads: CASSQGMAAGEGYGYTF. The CDR3 DNA reads as TGCGCCAGCAGCCAAGGCATGGCGGCAGGGGAGGGCTATGGCTACACCTTC.

J is TRBJ2-5 and V is TRBV10-3, with a possible D match to TRBD2 (6 bases). The J call may be mistaken, given a closer DNA end match to TRBJ2-7. The germline CDR1 and CDR2 sequences are ENHRY and SYGVKD. This CDR3 region has 13 residues. CDR3 in amino acids: CATQLAGAYEQYF. The CDR3 nucleotides read TGTGCCACCCAACTAGCTGGAGCCTACGAGCAGTACTTC.

The rearrangement links TRBV20-1 to TRBJ2-3; 9 positions agree with TRBD1. This CDR3 is built from 15 residues. The V gene's germline CDR1 is DFQATT and CDR2 SNEGSKA (reference sequence). Trimming removed 4 bases from V and 4 bases from J; junction bases left unmatched: 9. The CDR3 DNA sequence: TGCAGTGCTACTTCTGGACAGGGGACAGCAGATACGCAGTATTTT. This codes for CSATSGQGTADTQYF.

This clonotype was counted only a few times. CDR3 sequence reads: CSVGEGPQKSQYF. The CDR3 region has the DNA TGCAGCGTAGGGGAGGGACCGCAAAAATCGCAGTACTTC. The V call is TRBV29-1, the J call TRBJ2-7; 7 nucleotides line up with TRBD2. J was trimmed by 9 bases and V by 6 bases; bases with no gene match: 14. CDR1 is SQVTM and CDR2 is ANQGSEA in the germline V gene. The CDR3 is 13 residues long.

This clonotype appeared a single time. The chain uses TRBV5-1 and TRBJ2-7; D perhaps matches TRBD1 (6 bases). CDR3 size: 13 residues. V was cut by 4 bases and J by 8 bases, with 16 bases left in between. Germline V gene sequence: CDR1 SGHRS, CDR2 YFSETQ. The CDR3 DNA is TGCGCCAGCAGCGGAACCAACAGGGATCAGCAGTACTTC. Amino acid sequence: CASSGTNRDQQYF. The complete variable domain, with remaining parts taken from reference TRBV5-1 and TRBJ2-7, reads KAGVTQTPRYLIKTRGQQVTLSCSPISGHRSVSWYQQTPGQGLQFLFEYFSETQRNKGNFPGRFSGRQFSNSRSEMNVSTLELGDSALYLCASSGTNRDQQYFGPGTRLTVT.

This clonotype came up a few times. This chain's CDR3 is CASSGLARAGYTF. The CDR3 nucleotides are TGTGCCAGCAGCGGATTAGCCCGGGCTGGCTACACCTTC. The V call is TRBV7-2, the J call TRBJ1-2; D is uncertain. V was shortened by 5 bases and J by 7 bases, with 14 bases between the two germline ends. The CDR3 totals 13 residues. CDR1 and CDR2 (germline): SGHTA, FQGNSA.

The chain has TRBV12-3 or TRBV12-4 and TRBJ2-5; TRBD1 aligns across 7 bases. This CDR3 contains 15 residues. The ends lost 4 bases at V and 1 base at J; junction bases unmatched: 6. CDR3 region: CASSSTNRGQETQYF. The CDR3 DNA follows: TGTGCCAGCAGTTCTACCAACAGGGGCCAAGAGACCCAGTACTTC.

The chain recombines TRBV7-9 with TRBJ2-5; a possible D gene is TRBD2 (6 bases). The CDR3 consists of 15 residues. Trimming removed 2 bases at V and 11 bases at J, with 21 bases between. Germline V CDR1 and CDR2: SEHNR, FQNEAQ (reference sequence). The CDR3 DNA is TGTGCCAGCAGCTTATCCGGGGACCTTTCGGGGGAGCAGTACTTC. Protein sequence: CASSLSGDLSGEQYF.

This clonotype was recorded a few times. V usage is TRBV7-9 and J usage is TRBJ2-5; the match to TRBD2 covers 10 bases. The DNA matches TRBJ2-1 better at its end, which makes the J call doubtful. The CDR3 extends over 16 amino acids. Per the germline V gene, CDR1 is SEHNR and CDR2 is FQNEAQ (reference sequence). The CDR3 protein is CASSLLWGTSDDEQFF. The CDR3 DNA reads TGTGCCAGCAGCTTACTGTGGGGGACTAGCGATGATGAGCAGTTCTTC.

The gene calls are TRBV20-1 and TRBJ2-5; TRBD1 aligns across 8 bases. The J call may be in error: the DNA end matches TRBJ2-1 better. The CDR3 covers 16 residues. CDR1 and CDR2 from the germline V gene are DFQATT and SNEGSKA (reference sequence). CDR3 protein: CSARGVGTGGINEQFF. The CDR3 DNA is TGCAGTGCTAGAGGCGTCGGGACAGGAGGGATAAATGAGCAGTTCTTC.